These 20 T cell receptor beta chains were sequenced from one sample in a study of OX40 agonist ivuxolimab in advanced cancers. Assay used: immunoSEQ multiplex PCR; TCRdb lists only in-frame clones, some missing. The sample contains about 20,000 clones, around 80% of which appear only once. Source: CD4+ or CD8+ T cells sorted from blood, taken in a trial of the OX40 agonist ivuxolimab. Every receptor here comes from an adult with an advanced solid tumor such as melanoma, head and neck, liver or kidney cancer.

V and J are TRBV30 and TRBJ2-7, with TRBD1 matching 8 bases. This CDR3 contains 16 residues. The V segment lost 0 bases and the J segment 5 bases; nucleotides outside the gene matches: 12. The germline gives CDR1 GTSNPN, CDR2 SVGIG (reference sequence). CDR3 DNA: TGTGCCTGGAGTGTAGGGTACGGACAGGGAAGGCACGAGCAGTACTTC. Its translation: CAWSVGYGQGRHEQYF.

V is TRBV9 and J is TRBJ2-1; 8 bases align to TRBD2. V was clipped by 2 bases and J by 6 bases; unmatched bases: 10. Germline values: CDR1 SGDLS, CDR2 YYNGEE. This CDR3 contains 16 residues. DNA of the CDR3: TGTGCCAGCAGCGTTTTACGTGTCGGGAGGGCCAATGAGCAGTTCTTC. This codes for CASSVLRVGRANEQFF.

This clone occurred once. J is TRBJ2-7 and V is TRBV7-7, with no clear D. Trimming removed 5 bases from V and 2 bases from J, with 13 bases in between. From germline, CDR1 is SSHAT and CDR2 FNYEAQ (reference sequence). CDR3 size: 14 residues. CDR3 DNA: TGTGCCAGCAGCAAATCCCCACAGACCTACGAGCAGTACTTC. It specifies CASSKSPQTYEQYF.

The chain carries TRBV7-7 and TRBJ2-5, with TRBD1 matching 8 bases. This CDR3 contains 15 residues. After removal of 6 bases from V and 5 bases from J, the junction contained 11 bases not matched to a gene. Germline V gene data show CDR1 as SSHAT and CDR2 as FNYEAQ (reference sequence). CDR3: CASSPTRGRGETQYF. CDR3 DNA sequence: TGTGCCAGCAGTCCCACCAGGGGGCGCGGGGAGACCCAGTACTTC.

The chain employs TRBV4-1 and TRBJ2-1; no clear D gene. Looked up from germline, CDR1 is MGHRA and CDR2 is YSYEKL. The CDR3 runs 15 residues. V gave up 1 base and J gave up 2 bases, with 9 bases separating them. CDR3 protein: CASSQVRVTYNEQFF. CDR3 DNA: TGCGCCAGCAGCCAAGTAAGGGTCACCTACAATGAGCAGTTCTTC.

In this sample, this clone turned up once. DNA of the CDR3: TGTGCCAGCAGTTTTGGGGGAATGGCTGGAAACACCATATATTTT. Translation: CASSFGGMAGNTIYF. The rearrangement uses TRBV27 and TRBJ1-3; maybe TRBD1 (5 bases). The V gene's germline CDR1 is MNHEY and CDR2 SMNVEV (reference sequence). The ends were cut back, 3 bases at V and 2 bases at J, with 11 bases in the middle. The CDR3 contains 15 residues.

This clone was recorded only once. V usage is TRBV27 and J usage is TRBJ2-7; D may match TRBD1 or TRBD2 (5 bases each). CDR3 size: 15 residues. The V gene's germline CDR1 is MNHEY and CDR2 SMNVEV (reference sequence). Trimming removed 1 base from V and 7 bases from J, with 17 bases in between. The CDR3 is CASSLLFGTSGEQYF. In DNA, the CDR3 is TGTGCCAGCAGTTTATTATTCGGGACCTCCGGGGAGCAGTACTTC.

This clone was counted a few times. The chain links TRBV19 to TRBJ1-5; 11 nucleotides line up with TRBD1. The V and J ends lost 4 bases and 0 bases, in that order; junction bases with no gene match: 5. The CDR3 covers 17 residues. Germline values: CDR1 LNHDA, CDR2 SQIVND (reference sequence). As DNA, the CDR3 is TGTGCCAGTAGTAGGGACAGGGGGGGATATAGCAATCAGCCCCAGCATTTT. Translated: CASSRDRGGYSNQPQHF.

The chain recombines TRBV19 with TRBJ1-5; D is undetermined. Trimming shortened V by 7 bases and J by 0 bases, and 13 bases separated the two germline ends. Germline V gene lookup returns CDR1 LNHDA and CDR2 SQIVND (reference sequence). The CDR3 consists of 15 residues. CDR3 residues: CASTFLQNSNQPQHF. CDR3 nucleotides: TGTGCCAGTACGTTCCTGCAGAATAGCAATCAGCCCCAGCATTTT. The full variable domain, its missing parts supplied by reference TRBV19 and TRBJ1-5, is DGGITQSPKYLFRKEGQNVTLSCEQNLNHDAMYWYRQDPGQGLRLIYYSQIVNDFQKGDIAEGYSVSREKKESFPLTVTSAQKNPTAFYLCASTFLQNSNQPQHFGDGTRLSIL.

V and J are TRBV6-6 and TRBJ2-7; TRBD2 matches 9 bases. The CDR3 is made up of 16 amino acids. The germline V gene has CDR1 MNHNY and CDR2 SVGAGI (reference sequence). The trim removed 0 bases at V and 4 bases at J, leaving 7 bases unmatched. CDR3 sequence (DNA): TGTGCCAGCAGTTACTCGGGGCGGGGGGGTTCGTACGAGCAGTACTTC. Amino acids: CASSYSGRGGSYEQYF.

The chain uses TRBV6-5 and TRBJ1-1, with 10 positions matching TRBD1. With V trimmed by 5 bases and J by 8 bases, 5 bases remained unmatched. Germline CDR1 and CDR2: MNHEY and SVGAGI. The CDR3 has 13 residues. The CDR3 loop is CASSLGQGGEAFF. CDR3 in DNA: TGTGCCAGCAGTCTAGGACAGGGGGGCGAAGCTTTCTTT.

The chain recombines TRBV10-1 with TRBJ2-7, with D perhaps TRBD1 or TRBD2 (8 bases each). This CDR3 is built from 15 residues. Germline-derived CDR1 and CDR2 are WNHNN and SYGVQD (reference sequence). Deletions cut 6 bases from V and 3 bases from J, with 18 bases between. The CDR3 DNA follows: TGCGCCAGCAGCCCGGGACTAGGACAGGGCTACGAGCAGTACTTC. It codes for CASSPGLGQGYEQYF.

The V gene is TRBV9, the J gene TRBJ2-5; D is ambiguous. Germline V gene data show CDR1 as SGDLS and CDR2 as YYNGEE. The CDR3 covers 13 residues. V was pared by 3 bases and J by 3 bases, with 9 bases between. CDR3 amino acids: CASSALVEETQYF. As DNA, the CDR3 is TGTGCCAGCAGCGCTCTTGTGGAAGAGACCCAGTACTTC.

This chain joins TRBV11-2 and TRBJ1-1; no clear D. The CDR3 contains 11 residues. With 5 bases removed from V and 11 bases from J, the gap between germline ends came to 12 bases. The germline V gene encodes CDR1 SGHAT and CDR2 FQNNGV. CDR3 amino acids: CASSVGLEAFF. Here the CDR3 DNA reads TGTGCCAGCAGCGTCGGCCTCGAGGCTTTCTTT.

The rearrangement uses TRBV28 and TRBJ2-7; no clear D gene. V lost 3 bases, J lost 0 bases, and 9 bases lay in between. The CDR3 totals 14 residues. From germline, CDR1 is MDHEN and CDR2 SYDVKM. The CDR3 DNA follows: TGTGCCAGCAGTTTTCTGGCAGGCTCCTACGAGCAGTACTTC. The encoded protein is CASSFLAGSYEQYF.

By sample fraction, this clone is hyperexpanded. V is TRBV9 and J is TRBJ1-5; 12 nucleotides align to TRBD1. Per germline, CDR1 SGDLS and CDR2 YYNGEE. This CDR3 is built from 15 residues. The junction had 7 bases not matched to a gene; V was cut back by 5 bases and J by 7 bases. As DNA, the CDR3 is TGTGCCAGCAGTGCCTCCGGGACAGGGGGCCAGCCCCAGCATTTT. It is translated as CASSASGTGGQPQHF.

V and J are TRBV5-8 and TRBJ2-2, with 7 bases identical to TRBD1. The CDR3 spans 18 residues. V trimming: 4 bases; J trimming: 5 bases; junction bases outside the gene matches: 17. The germline gives CDR1 SGHTS, CDR2 YDEGEE. The CDR3 coding sequence is TGTGCCAGCAGCGCGCACTTCCGGGACAGACGTTTGACCGGGGAGCTGTTTTTT. Protein: CASSAHFRDRRLTGELFF.

The chain links TRBV11-2 to TRBJ2-7, with D possibly matching TRBD2 (5 bases). CDR1 and CDR2 (germline): SGHAT, FQNNGV. There are 13 residues in the CDR3. V shed 2 bases and J shed 4 bases, with 9 bases lying between them. This CDR3 is CASSLTRPYEQYF. CDR3 nucleotide sequence: TGTGCCAGCAGCTTAACTAGACCGTACGAGCAGTACTTC. Full variable domain (outside the CDR3, taken from reference TRBV11-2 and TRBJ2-7): EAGVAQSPRYKIIEKRQSVAFWCNPISGHATLYWYQQILGQGPKLLIQFQNNGVVDDSQLPKDRFSAERLKGVDSTLKIQPAKLEDSAVYLCASSLTRPYEQYFGPGTRLTVT.

V and J are TRBV5-8 and TRBJ1-5, with a weak D call TRBD1 (6 bases). The CDR3 has 15 residues. V lost 4 bases to trimming and J lost 0 bases, with 11 bases between them. Germline CDR1 is SGHTS and CDR2 is YDEGEE. Here the CDR3 reads CASSAGQLSNQPQHF. CDR3 nucleotide sequence: TGTGCCAGCAGCGCCGGACAGCTTAGCAATCAGCCCCAGCATTTT.

By share, this clone ranks as medium-sized (0.01 to 0.1%). The V call is TRBV5-1, the J call TRBJ1-6; 8 bases match TRBD1. The CDR3 contains 14 residues. V lost 8 bases to trimming and J lost 8 bases; unmatched junction nucleotides: 9. Germline CDR1 and CDR2: SGHRS and YFSETQ. This chain's CDR3 is CASNFGQGHSPLHF. The CDR3 DNA reads TGCGCCAGTAATTTCGGACAGGGACATTCACCCCTCCACTTT.